The source of this T cell receptor beta chain is a study of cytomegalovirus exposure and HLA in healthy donors. PCR involved 60 Vbeta and 13 Jbeta primers. TCRdb keeps only in-frame clones here, not all; method: immunoSEQ multiplex PCR. Here the sample spans around 250,000 clones, approximately 91% being singletons. Study results and caveats: The study listed roughly 150 cytomegalovirus-associated TCR beta chains.

The germline V and J ends were trimmed by 0 bases and 10 bases, with 10 bases remaining between them. Germline CDR1 SGHNT, CDR2 YENEEA. This CDR3 region has 13 residues. As for this clone: Its antigen remains unknown.

Material for sequencing was PBMCs. The source of this sequence is a girl under 10 years old in good health and CMV-seronegative. This rearrangement joins TRBV11-3 to TRBJ2-4; D perhaps matches TRBD2 (5 bases). CDR3 nucleotide sequence: TGTGCCAGCAGCTTAGAACGGACTTCGATTCAGTACTTC. It is translated as CASSLERTSIQYF.